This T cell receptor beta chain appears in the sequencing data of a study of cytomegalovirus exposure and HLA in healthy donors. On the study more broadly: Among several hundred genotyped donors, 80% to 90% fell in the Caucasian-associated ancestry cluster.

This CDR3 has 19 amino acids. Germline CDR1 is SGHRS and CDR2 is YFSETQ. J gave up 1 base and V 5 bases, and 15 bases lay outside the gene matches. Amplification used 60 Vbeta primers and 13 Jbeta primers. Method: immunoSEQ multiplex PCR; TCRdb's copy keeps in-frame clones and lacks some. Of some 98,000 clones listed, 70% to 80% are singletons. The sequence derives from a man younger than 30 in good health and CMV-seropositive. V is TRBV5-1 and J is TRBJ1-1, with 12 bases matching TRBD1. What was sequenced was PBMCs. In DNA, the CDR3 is TGCGCCAGCAGTAGGGACAGGGGGCGCCTACTTCTAGAGAACACTGAAGCTTTCTTT. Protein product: CASSRDRGRLLLENTEAFF.